One and the same sample provided the 27 T cell receptor beta chains below, sequenced in a study of tumor-infiltrating lymphocytes in primary liver carcinoma. Using a constant-region primer together with ProtoScript II reverse transcriptase, TCR beta cDNA was made from roughly 540 ng of total RNA. Three nested multiplex PCR rounds of slightly modified ARM-PCR generated TCR beta libraries. A C-beta reverse primer and TRBV1-TRBV30 forward primers served in each of the first two PCR rounds, at approximately 10 cycles apiece. Each CDR3 protein gets one entry after TCRdb re-called the multiplex PCR reads with MiXCR. The sample includes about 310,000 distinct CDR3 sequences, 50% to 60% seen only once; the top ten take 15% to 20%. They got blood RNA out of unsorted whole blood and also pulled out germline DNA. The sample taken for sequencing was peripheral blood. All receptors derive from a woman aged 25 to 39 with primary liver carcinoma and hepatitis B virus infection.

This clonotype has only a few counts. The junction shows a germline mismatch at one end, possibly a read error. The chain couples TRBV12-3 or TRBV12-4 to TRBJ2-6; 9 bases are a match to TRBD1. CDR3 size: 15 residues. The CDR3 DNA reads TGTGCCAGCAGGGGACAGGGAACTGGGGCCAACGACCTGACTTTC. Protein sequence: CASRGQGTGANDLTF.

Remarks on this clonotype: The junction does not match germline at one end; this may be a read error. The rearrangement uses TRBV11-3 and TRBJ2-1; 9 bases agree with TRBD2. The CDR3 extends over 15 amino acids. CDR1 and CDR2 (germline): SGHNT, YENEEA. The DNA for the CDR3 is TGTGCCAGCAGCTTAGGCGGGAGGGTTTACGATGAGCAATTCTTC. This encodes CASSLGGRVYDEQFF.

Turning to this clonotype: One end of the junction is discordant with germline, which a read error may explain. The V gene is TRBV7-9, the J gene TRBJ2-3, with D possibly being TRBD2 (6 bases). Germline V CDR1 and CDR2: SEHNR, FQNEAQ (reference sequence). CDR3 length: 12 amino acids. CDR3 sequence (DNA): TGTGCCAGCAGATTAGCAACGGGGGAGCAGTATTTT. It specifies CASRLATGEQYF.

In its sample, this clonotype was seen many times. The V and J genes are TRBV6-6 and TRBJ2-4, with 16 bases matching TRBD2. Germline values: CDR1 MNHNY, CDR2 SVGAGI (reference sequence). The CDR3 is 18 residues long. Germline trimming cut 9 bases from V and 3 bases from J; bases unmatched to any gene: 11. The CDR3 coding sequence is TGTGCCAGTGATAACCCGGGACTAGCGGGAGGGGGCAAAAACATTCAGTACTTC. Encoded protein: CASDNPGLAGGGKNIQYF.

On this clonotype: A read error may explain this, as a much larger clone is one base away. The V call is TRBV29-1, the J call TRBJ1-4; D is perhaps TRBD1 (5 bases). This CDR3 spans 14 amino acids. Germline V gene lookup returns CDR1 SQVTM and CDR2 ANQGSEA. CDR3 residues: CSPGRQRTNEKLLF. CDR3 coding DNA: TGCAGCCCTGGGAGACAGAGGACTAATGAAAAACTGCTTTTT.

Notes on this clonotype: This is likely a read error, given that the CDR3 carries no conserved phenylalanine or tryptophan at its end. The chain employs TRBV6-2 or TRBV6-3 and TRBJ2-1, with 8 bases matching TRBD1. Unmatched junction bases numbered 11, after V lost 6 bases and J lost 7 bases. This CDR3 has 15 residues. Germline CDR1 is MNHEY and CDR2 is SVGEGT. The CDR3 DNA reads as TGTGCCAGCAGCCCGCAGGGGGCCTCCAAGAATGAGCAGTTCTCC. The encoded protein is CASSPQGASKNEQFS.

The rearrangement links TRBV5-4 to TRBJ2-2, with D perhaps matching TRBD1 or TRBD2 (7 bases each). Between the trimmed V and J ends, which lost 3 bases and 2 bases, there was a span of 20 bases. The CDR3 runs to 18 residues. Germline V lookup: CDR1 SGHNT, CDR2 YYREEE (reference sequence). The CDR3 DNA reads TGTGCCAGCAGCTCACCCTTGGGAGGGGGCGATAACACCGGGGAGCTGTTTTTT. Its protein product is CASSSPLGGGDNTGELFF. Based on the CDR3 plus reference TRBV5-4 and TRBJ2-2, the full variable domain is ETGVTQSPTHLIKTRGQQVTLRCSSQSGHNTVSWYQQALGQGPQFIFQYYREEENGRGNFPPRFSGLQFPNYSSELNVNALELDDSALYLCASSSPLGGGDNTGELFFGEGSRLTVL.

In its sample, this clonotype was seen many times. The V gene is TRBV12-5, the J gene TRBJ2-1, with 13 bases matching TRBD2. Germline lookup yields CDR1 LGHNT and CDR2 FRNRAP. The CDR3 consists of 16 residues. After removal of 5 bases from V and 8 bases from J, the junction contained 9 bases not matched to a gene. The CDR3 DNA sequence: TGTGCTAGTGGTCCCGGGACTAGCGGGATCCGGGATGAGCAGTTCTTC. It specifies CASGPGTSGIRDEQFF.

Only a few counts were recorded for this clonotype. This chain's CDR3 is CASSYGGLMNTEAFF. CDR3 coding DNA: TGTGCCAGCAGTTACGGGGGTCTAATGAACACTGAAGCTTTCTTT. The chain has TRBV6-5 and TRBJ1-1; possible D gene TRBD1, 5 bases. This CDR3 region has 15 residues. In germline, CDR1 is MNHEY, CDR2 SVGAGI. Trimming stripped 2 bases from V and 0 bases from J, with 10 bases between.

This clonotype was detected only a few times. V usage is TRBV12-3 or TRBV12-4 and J usage is TRBJ1-5; tentative D call: TRBD1 (5 bases). The CDR3 consists of 15 residues. V lost 3 bases and J lost 1, with 10 bases in between. The CDR3 reads CASSFGDVSNQPQHF. The CDR3, as DNA: TGTGCCAGCAGTTTTGGGGACGTCAGCAATCAGCCCCAGCATTTT.

A word on this clonotype: A much more abundant neighbour one base away suggests this may be a read error. Lacking the conserved final phenylalanine or tryptophan, this CDR3 likely reflects a read error. This chain links TRBV12-3 or TRBV12-4 with TRBJ1-1, with D unclear. The CDR3 spans 13 residues. V lost 6 bases to trimming and J lost 6 bases, with 14 bases between them. The chain's CDR3 is CASSKLTRPEAFY. CDR3 sequence (DNA): TGTGCCAGCAGCAAACTGACACGGCCTGAAGCTTTCTAT.

For this clonotype: A read error is possible here, since a much larger clone lies one base away. The chain recombines TRBV4-2 with TRBJ2-7; 11 bases line up with TRBD1. The V gene end was trimmed by 4 bases and the J gene end by 5 bases; junction bases not matched to a gene: 10. CDR1 LGHNA and CDR2 YNFKEQ come from the germline V gene. The CDR3 contains 16 residues. The CDR3 DNA reads TGTGCCAGCAGCCCATCCGGGGACAGGGGGACCCACGAGCAGTACTTC. Its translation is CASSPSGDRGTHEQYF.

The chain recombines TRBV7-9 with TRBJ2-1; the D gene is possibly TRBD2 (6 bases). The ends were cut back, 2 bases at V and 4 bases at J, with 12 bases in the middle. The germline V gene has CDR1 SEHNR and CDR2 FQNEAQ (reference sequence). This CDR3 spans 15 amino acids. This CDR3 reads CASSLNRGIYNEQFF. In DNA, the CDR3 is TGTGCCAGCAGCTTAAACCGCGGGATTTACAATGAGCAGTTCTTC. The full variable domain, with the rest looked up from reference TRBV7-9 and TRBJ2-1, is DTGVSQNPRHKITKRGQNVTFRCDPISEHNRLYWYRQTLGQGPEFLTYFQNEAQLEKSRLLSDRFSAERPKGSFSTLEIQRTEQGDSAMYLCASSLNRGIYNEQFFGPGTRLTVL.

Comment on this clonotype: This may be a read error, as it is one base from a much larger clone. The chain joins TRBV12-3 or TRBV12-4 to TRBJ2-1; D is unclear. CDR3 length: 11 amino acids. V was clipped by 5 bases and J by 8 bases, with 7 bases between them. The CDR3 protein is CASSPPYEQFF. The CDR3 DNA is TGTGCCAGCAGTCCCCCTTATGAGCAGTTCTTC.

Note on this clonotype: Compared with germline, one end of the junction differs, possibly owing to a read error. The rearrangement joins TRBV4-2 to TRBJ1-2; TRBD1 agrees at 8 bases. Germline V CDR1 and CDR2: LGHNA, YNFKEQ. CDR3 size: 16 residues. CDR3 nucleotides: TGTGCCAGCAGCCGGGAAATACAGGGGGGAAACTATGACTACACCTTC. Its translation: CASSREIQGGNYDYTF.

Worth noting for this clonotype: Being one base from a much bigger clone, this may be a read error. This chain uses TRBV4-1 with TRBJ2-1; D unresolved. The CDR3 is made up of 13 amino acids. Germline CDR1 MGHRA, CDR2 YSYEKL. V lost 4 bases, J lost 10 bases, and 14 bases lay in between. CDR3 sequence reads: CASSPDPFKEQFF. The DNA of the CDR3 is TGCGCCAGCAGCCCGGACCCGTTTAAGGAGCAGTTCTTC.

Regarding this clonotype: No conserved phenylalanine or tryptophan is present at the end of the CDR3, so a read error is the likely explanation. The rearrangement uses TRBV12-3 or TRBV12-4 and TRBJ1-5, with D hard to call. V was clipped by 3 bases and J by 7 bases, with 10 bases between them. The CDR3 is 13 residues long. Here the CDR3 DNA reads TGTGCCAGCAGTTTGGGCAGAAACCAGCCCCAGCATTTA. Translated, it gives CASSLGRNQPQHL.

This clonotype was counted many times. V usage is TRBV4-3 and J usage is TRBJ1-5; D is possibly TRBD1 (5 bases). CDR3 size: 13 residues. Germline V gene lookup returns CDR1 LGHNA and CDR2 YSLEER. The V gene lost 1 base and the J gene lost 7 bases, with 8 bases spanning the gap. CDR3 nucleotides: TGCGCCAGCAGCCAAGCCAGGGACCAGCCCCAGCATTTT. It specifies CASSQARDQPQHF.

Comments on this clonotype: This is likely a read error, given that the CDR3 carries no conserved phenylalanine or tryptophan at its end. The DNA is left out, because the CDR3 cannot be placed on it with certainty; the CDR3 is given as TCRdb lists it. The chain recombines TRBV29-1 with TRBJ1-3. From its first to its last residue, the CDR3 has 12 amino acids. The germline gives CDR1 SQVTM, CDR2 ANQGSEA. The CDR3 is CSVRSSGNTTYL.

Concerning this clonotype itself: An end of the junction differs from the germline gene, which may be a read error. The chain has TRBV11-2 and TRBJ2-1; possibly TRBD1 for D (5 bases). The CDR3 loop spans 14 amino acids. Germline CDR1 SGHAT, CDR2 FQNNGV. The CDR3 DNA is TGTGCTAGCAACTTAACAGGAGATTACAATGAGCAGTTCTTC. This codes for CASNLTGDYNEQFF.

For this clonotype: A much larger clone lies one base from this, so it may be a read error. The chain couples TRBV29-1 to TRBJ2-2; perhaps TRBD1 as D (5 bases). The ends were cut back, 6 bases at V and 4 bases at J, with 12 bases in the middle. CDR3 length: 13 residues. CDR1 and CDR2 from the germline V gene are SQVTM and ANQGSEA. The CDR3 protein is CSVTRRGTGELFF. CDR3 nucleotides: TGCAGCGTCACAAGAAGGGGCACCGGGGAGCTGTTTTTT.

The sample holds many counts of this clonotype. Written as DNA, the CDR3 is TGCAGCGTTGCAGGCGCCGGGGAGCTGTTTTTT. Translating gives CSVAGAGELFF. The gene calls are TRBV29-1 and TRBJ2-2; no clear D. V was trimmed by 4 bases and J by 6 bases, leaving 6 bases between them. This CDR3 has 11 residues. The germline V gene encodes CDR1 SQVTM and CDR2 ANQGSEA.

This clonotype was picked up one time. A much larger clone lies one base from this, so it may be a read error. The CDR3 carries no conserved terminal phenylalanine or tryptophan, so it likely arises from a read error. This sequence joins TRBV4-1 and TRBJ2-2; D is unresolved. V was pared by 3 bases and J by 0 bases, with 2 bases between. The CDR3 runs to 13 residues. CDR1 MGHRA and CDR2 YSYEKL come from the germline V gene. CDR3 nucleotide sequence: TGCGCCAGCAGCCAGTCGAACACCGGGGAGCTGTTTCTT. Protein sequence: CASSQSNTGELFL.

The rearrangement links TRBV2 to TRBJ1-1; TRBD1 is a possible D gene (6 bases). Germline assignment: CDR1 SNHLY and CDR2 FYNNEI. Trimming removed 6 bases from V and 8 bases from J, with 13 bases in between. This CDR3 is built from 12 residues. Here the CDR3 DNA reads TGTGCCAGCAGGGTAGGGACACTAGAAGCTTTCTTT. Translated: CASRVGTLEAFF.

This clonotype has at least ten counts. The V and J genes are TRBV6-6 and TRBJ2-4; TRBD2 matches 9 bases. The CDR3 is 16 amino acids. The germline V gene has CDR1 MNHNY and CDR2 SVGAGI (reference sequence). Trimming at V came to 6 bases and at J to 0 bases, leaving 6 bases not matched to a gene. CDR3 sequence: CASSTSGQGAKNIQYF. The CDR3 coding sequence is TGTGCCAGCAGCACTAGCGGGCAGGGAGCCAAAAACATTCAGTACTTC.

A word on this clonotype: Being one base from a much bigger clone, this may be a read error. The rearrangement uses TRBV5-6 and TRBJ1-1, with a possible D match to TRBD1 (6 bases). CDR1 is SGHDT and CDR2 is YYEEEE in the germline V gene. The CDR3 runs 14 residues. This chain's CDR3 is CAGREQGRSTEAFF. CDR3 DNA sequence: TGTGCCGGCAGGGAACAGGGCAGGAGTACTGAAGCTTTCTTT. Complete variable domain (other parts from reference TRBV5-6 and TRBJ1-1): DAGVTQSPTHLIKTRGQQVTLRCSPKSGHDTVSWYQQALGQGPQFIFQYYEEEERQRGNFPDRFSGHQFPNYSSELNVNALLLGDSALYLCAGREQGRSTEAFFGQGTRLTVV.

As to this clonotype: One junction end does not reproduce the germline sequence, and a read error may be involved. J is TRBJ2-2 and V is TRBV12-3 or TRBV12-4; D is perhaps TRBD2 (6 bases). This CDR3 contains 16 residues. CDR3 in amino acids: CASSLYSGSRTGELFF. The CDR3 DNA is TGTGCCAGCAGCCTATATAGCGGAAGTAGAACCGGGGAGCTGTTCTTT.